This T cell receptor (beta chain) was retrieved from a study of T-cell reconstitution after alpha-beta-depleted transplantation in children. This clonotype occurred many times. Preparation of the TCRbeta library involved a method that used unique molecular identifiers. MiXCR was run by TCRdb on the PCR reads, yielding one entry per CDR3 protein. The sample yields about 640,000 distinct CDR3 sequences, 16% seen once. This TCR was recovered from a human donor who donated a stem cell graft to a child with acute myeloid leukemia. This sample comprised PBMCs from the stem cell graft donor, obtained from the stem cell graft.

As DNA, the CDR3 is TGTGCCAGCAGTTTATCGACAAGCAATCAGCCCCAGCATTTT. Amino acids: CASSLSTSNQPQHF. The rearrangement links TRBV12-3 or TRBV12-4 to TRBJ1-5, with D hard to call. V gave up 2 bases and J gave up 1 base, with 6 bases separating them. CDR3 size: 14 residues.